This T cell receptor beta chain appears in the sequencing data of a study of blood T cell repertoires in COVID-19 (dated by TCRdb to about 2020). Notes on the research overall: Samples from collaborators originated in the United States, Italy and Spain and spanned both the acute and convalescent phases of COVID-19. The repertoires were released in a freely available public database intended as a resource for research on the immune response to SARS-CoV-2. HLA class I and class II types, where available, came from metadata supplied by the sample provider rather than from assay-based typing. The dataset comprised deeply sampled blood TCRbeta repertoires from subjects exposed to, actively infected with, or recovered from COVID-19. The prospective study material was composed of cDNA or gDNA derived from T cells, B-cell-depleted T cells, or PBMCs. Sample metadata almost always included a de-identified subject ID, COVID-19 status, age in years and sex. The samples were drawn from the first 160 participants of the ongoing ImmuneRACE study and from 1,254 subjects provided by 6 global collaborators.

The junction shows trimming of 3 bases on V and 5 bases on J, and the gene matches do not reach 1 base of it. The germline V gene specifies SQVTM as CDR1 and ANQGSEA as CDR2. The CDR3 numbers 11 residues from cysteine through phenylalanine. CDR3 DNA only is kept here, 33 bases in frame from base 1. Here is what the overall study found, with its caveats: How much clinical and demographic metadata was included differed by source and by participant, and the metadata was provided uncurated.

TCRbeta CDR3 regions were amplified from genomic DNA using the immunoSEQ Assay, a bias-controlled multiplex PCR. Concerning the study's data processing: The number of nucleated cells in each sample was estimated by amplification of reference gene primers within the assay. To quantify the absolute abundance of each unique TCRbeta CDR3 rearrangement, sequence reads were collapsed and filtered. For each sample, productive Simpson clonality was calculated as the square root of Simpson's diversity index over productive rearrangements. Drawn from immuneACCESS, this table holds only the in-frame rearrangements with V and J called that TCRdb kept. Clones are partly lost; checked studies trace under half to an unresolved V gene and leave the rest unexplained. V, J and clone size derive from that table, while D and trimming were established from the DNA sequence. This sample has approximately 140,000 clones in its table, and approximately 80% of those were observed once. The top ten clones comprise about 7% of the sample.

Concerning this clone: Its antigen specificity is not known. No base qualities exist here, and no much larger clone lies one base off it.

Whole blood was collected in K2EDTA tubes by collaborating institutions according to the institutions' own protocols. For TCRbeta analysis, collaborator samples were shipped as frozen whole blood, as isolated PBMCs, or as DNA extracted from either sample type. Sequenced sample: peripheral blood. The chain is assembled from TRBV29-1 and TRBJ2-7, with 7 junctional bases fitting TRBD2. The TCR was taken from a human donor in a cohort sampled during active COVID-19. The CDR3 reads CSVEGGNEQYF. The bases read TGCAGCGTTGAGGGGGGGAACGAGCAGTACTTC.